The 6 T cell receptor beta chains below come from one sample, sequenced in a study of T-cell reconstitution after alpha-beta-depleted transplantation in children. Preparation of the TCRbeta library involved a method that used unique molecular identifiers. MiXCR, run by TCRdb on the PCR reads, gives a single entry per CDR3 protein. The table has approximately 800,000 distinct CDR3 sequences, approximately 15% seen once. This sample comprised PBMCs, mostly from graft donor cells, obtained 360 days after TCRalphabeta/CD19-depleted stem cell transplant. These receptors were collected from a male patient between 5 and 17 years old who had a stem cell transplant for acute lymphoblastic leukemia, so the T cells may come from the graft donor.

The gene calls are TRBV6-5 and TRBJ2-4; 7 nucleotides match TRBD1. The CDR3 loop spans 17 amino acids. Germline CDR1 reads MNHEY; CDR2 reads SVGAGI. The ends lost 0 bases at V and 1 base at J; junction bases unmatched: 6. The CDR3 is CASSYSYTGDAKNIQYF. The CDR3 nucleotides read TGTGCCAGCAGTTACTCATACACAGGGGATGCCAAAAACATTCAGTACTTC.

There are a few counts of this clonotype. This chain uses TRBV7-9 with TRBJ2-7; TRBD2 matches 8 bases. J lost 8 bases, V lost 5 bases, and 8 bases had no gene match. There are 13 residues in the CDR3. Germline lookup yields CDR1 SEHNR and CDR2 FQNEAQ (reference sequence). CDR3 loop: CASSQRERPKQYF. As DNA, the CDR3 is TGTGCCAGCAGCCAGCGGGAGCGTCCCAAGCAGTACTTC. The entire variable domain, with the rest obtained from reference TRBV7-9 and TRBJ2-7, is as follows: DTGVSQNPRHKITKRGQNVTFRCDPISEHNRLYWYRQTLGQGPEFLTYFQNEAQLEKSRLLSDRFSAERPKGSFSTLEIQRTEQGDSAMYLCASSQRERPKQYFGPGTRLTVT.

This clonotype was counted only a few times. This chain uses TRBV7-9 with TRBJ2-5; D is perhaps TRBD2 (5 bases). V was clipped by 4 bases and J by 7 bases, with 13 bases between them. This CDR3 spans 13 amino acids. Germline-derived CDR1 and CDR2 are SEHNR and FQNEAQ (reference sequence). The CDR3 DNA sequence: TGTGCCAGCAGCTCCCAGGAGGCGGGGACCCAGTACTTC. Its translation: CASSSQEAGTQYF.

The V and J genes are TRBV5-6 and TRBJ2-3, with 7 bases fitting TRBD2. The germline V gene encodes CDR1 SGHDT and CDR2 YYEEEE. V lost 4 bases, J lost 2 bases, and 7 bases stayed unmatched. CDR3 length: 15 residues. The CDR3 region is CASSHRLALTDTQYF. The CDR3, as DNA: TGTGCCAGCAGCCACCGACTAGCACTCACAGATACGCAGTATTTT.

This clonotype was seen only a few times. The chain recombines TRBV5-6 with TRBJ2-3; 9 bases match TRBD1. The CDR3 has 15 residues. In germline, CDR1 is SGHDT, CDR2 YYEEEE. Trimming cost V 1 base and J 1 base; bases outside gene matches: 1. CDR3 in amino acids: CASSLWTGGTDTQYF. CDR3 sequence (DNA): TGTGCCAGCAGCTTGTGGACAGGGGGCACAGATACGCAGTATTTT. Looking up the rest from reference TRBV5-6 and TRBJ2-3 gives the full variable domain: DAGVTQSPTHLIKTRGQQVTLRCSPKSGHDTVSWYQQALGQGPQFIFQYYEEEERQRGNFPDRFSGHQFPNYSSELNVNALLLGDSALYLCASSLWTGGTDTQYFGPGTRLTVL.

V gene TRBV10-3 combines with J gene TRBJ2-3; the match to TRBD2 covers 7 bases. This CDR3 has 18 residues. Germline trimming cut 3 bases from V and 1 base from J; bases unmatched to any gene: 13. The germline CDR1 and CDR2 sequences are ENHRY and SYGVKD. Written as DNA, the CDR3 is TGTGCCATCAGTGATGGTCTAGCGGTAGGCTCGGGCACAGATACGCAGTATTTT. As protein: CAISDGLAVGSGTDTQYF.